This T cell receptor (beta chain) was observed in a study of OX40 agonist ivuxolimab in advanced cancers. Assay: immunoSEQ multiplex PCR; the TCRdb copy retains only in-frame clones and omits some. The table has 65,000 to 85,000 clones, 92% seen once. About this clone: The antigen remains undetermined.

Study results and limitations: Fewer expanded clones were found on average in CD4+ than in CD8+ T cells.

This sample comprised CD4+ or CD8+ T cells sorted from blood, obtained in a trial of the OX40 agonist ivuxolimab. The TCR was taken from an adult with an advanced solid tumor such as melanoma, head and neck, liver or kidney cancer.

The CDR3 DNA is TGTGCCTGGAGTGTAGCCGAGCAGTACTTC. Its protein is CAWSVAEQYF. The J gene is TRBJ2-7, the V gene TRBV30; no clear D. This CDR3 spans 10 amino acids. V shed 0 bases and J shed 6 bases, with 3 bases lying between them. The V gene's germline CDR1 is GTSNPN and CDR2 SVGIG (reference sequence).